These T cell receptor beta chains were read from a single sample in a study of glioma-infiltrating T cells. TCRdb reprocessed the multiplex PCR reads via MiXCR and lists one record per CDR3 protein. The data show under 200,000 distinct CDR3 sequences, over 25% seen once. What was sequenced was glioma tissue, nonneoplastic brain tissue, or PBMCs (not recorded which). The receptor set was obtained from a human donor with low-grade glioma or glioblastoma, undergoing nonglioma brain surgery, or in good health (not recorded which). Each CDR3 is given with its conserved first and last residue. D genes are given only for firm matches. The size of a clone is reported for some rows only, either as once, few or many, or as a class for expanded clones.

abundance	d_gene	v_gene	j_gene	CDR3aa	CDR3nt
.	TRBD2	TRBV4-2	TRBJ2-5	CASSRNSGGDQETQYF	TGTGCCAGCAGCCGAAACTCGGGAGGGGACCAAGAGACCCAGTACTTC
many	.	TRBV7-2	TRBJ2-1	CASSLEVGVLFF	TGTGCCAGCAGCTTAGAGGTGGGGGTTCTGTTCTTC
many	TRBD2	TRBV6-1	TRBJ2-1	CASKRDHGYNEQFF	TGTGCCAGCAAGCGGGACCACGGATACAATGAGCAGTTCTTC
many	TRBD1	TRBV9	TRBJ1-3	CASSTGQADRGNTIYF	TGTGCCAGCAGCACCGGACAGGCGGATAGAGGAAACACCATATATTTT
many	.	TRBV15	TRBJ2-5	CATSRDPGETQYF	TGTGCCACCAGCAGAGATCCGGGAGAGACCCAGTACTTC
many	.	TRBV27	TRBJ2-3	CASSDYLASTDTQYF	TGTGCCAGCAGCGACTATTTGGCCAGCACAGATACGCAGTATTTT
many	.	TRBV20-1	TRBJ2-2	CSASGTRNTGELFF	TGCAGTGCCTCGGGGACGAGGAACACCGGGGAGCTGTTTTTT
many	.	TRBV7-2	TRBJ2-7	CASSLKSHEQYF	TGTGCCAGCAGCTTGAAGTCCCACGAGCAGTACTTC
many	TRBD2	TRBV10-2	TRBJ2-1	CASSSGRAHEQFF	TGCGCCAGCAGTAGCGGGAGGGCCCATGAGCAGTTCTTC
few	.	TRBV18	TRBJ2-1	CASSPVFTYNEQFF	TGTGCCAGCTCACCAGTCTTCACTTACAATGAGCAGTTCTTC
many	TRBD1	TRBV6-1	TRBJ2-1	CASAQSGTGFNEQFF	TGTGCCAGCGCCCAGTCCGGGACAGGGTTCAATGAGCAGTTCTTC
.	.	TRBV27	TRBJ1-5	CASSLQGSNQLQHF	TGTGCCAGCAGCCTTCAGGGTAGCAATCAGCTCCAGCATTTT
many	.	TRBV6-2/TRBV6-3	TRBJ2-1	CASSIPRAPRRNEQFF	TGTGCCAGCAGTATCCCCCGGGCCCCAAGGCGGAATGAGCAGTTCTTC
few	.	TRBV3-1	TRBJ2-4	CASSQEGPNIQYF	TGTGCCAGCAGCCAAGAAGGCCCAAACATTCAGTACTTC
many	.	TRBV7-9	TRBJ2-7	CASSPRGSHEQYF	TGTGCCAGCAGTCCCAGGGGAAGCCACGAGCAGTACTTC
few	TRBD1	TRBV5-1	TRBJ2-6	CASSLRQGETGANVLTF	TGCGCCAGCAGCTTGCGGCAGGGGGAGACTGGGGCCAACGTCCTGACTTTC
.	TRBD1	TRBV3-1	TRBJ2-3	CASSQGAGTGVTDTQYF	TGTGCCAGCAGCCAAGGCGCCGGGACAGGGGTCACAGATACGCAGTATTTT
.	.	TRBV29-1	TRBJ2-1	CSVFVTSYNEQFF	TGCAGCGTTTTTGTCACCTCCTACAATGAGCAGTTCTTC
many	.	TRBV11-2	TRBJ1-6	CASSLSGANNSPLHF	TGTGCCAGCAGCTTATCCGGGGCCAATAATTCACCCCTCCACTTT
many	.	TRBV6-2/TRBV6-3	TRBJ2-7	CASSSSVSAVSREQYF	TGTGCCAGCAGTTCTTCTGTGTCGGCAGTTTCTCGCGAGCAGTACTTC
many	.	TRBV20-1	TRBJ2-7	CSARDTSSYEQYF	TGCAGTGCTAGAGATACTAGCAGCTACGAGCAGTACTTC
many	TRBD2	TRBV20-1	TRBJ2-7	CSARDVRGAEGDKPYEQYF	TGCAGTGCTAGAGACGTGCGGGGGGCGGAAGGGGACAAACCCTACGAGCAGTACTTC
many	.	TRBV20-1	TRBJ1-2	CSAQQTYGYTF	TGCAGTGCTCAACAGACCTATGGCTACACCTTC
.	TRBD2	TRBV6-2/TRBV6-3	TRBJ2-3	CASRDQAGLAGGPDTQYF	TGTGCCAGCAGAGATCAAGCGGGACTAGCGGGAGGGCCCGATACGCAGTATTTT
.	TRBD1	TRBV4-2	TRBJ2-4	CASGQEGASSNIQYF	TGTGCCAGCGGCCAAGAGGGGGCTAGCTCGAACATTCAGTACTTC
many	.	TRBV18	TRBJ1-1	CASSREGGFVTEAFF	TGTGCCAGCTCACGTGAAGGTGGTTTTGTCACTGAAGCTTTCTTT
.	.	TRBV29-1	TRBJ1-1	CSVRTPMNTEAFF	TGCAGCGTGCGGACACCCATGAACACTGAAGCTTTCTTT
.	.	TRBV9	TRBJ2-5	CASSVGGQETQYF	TGTGCCAGCAGCGTAGGAGGTCAAGAGACCCAGTACTTC
many	.	TRBV6-1	TRBJ2-3	CASRPSGSDTQYF	TGTGCCAGCAGACCAAGCGGATCAGATACGCAGTATTTT
many	.	TRBV20-1	TRBJ1-1	CSAIENTEAFF	TGCAGTGCGATCGAGAACACTGAAGCTTTCTTT
.	.	TRBV3-1	TRBJ1-1	CASSPYFQGTEAFF	TGTGCCAGCAGCCCTTATTTCCAGGGGACTGAAGCTTTCTTT
many	.	TRBV24-1	TRBJ1-5	CATSDSRGGASNQPQHF	TGTGCCACCAGTGATTCTCGGGGAGGGGCCTCCAATCAGCCCCAGCATTTT
.	.	TRBV5-1	TRBJ2-1	CANSFPEGRNEQFF	TGCGCCAACAGCTTCCCAGAGGGTAGGAATGAGCAGTTCTTC
many	.	TRBV27	TRBJ2-5	CASSLGGRGRVARETQYF	TGTGCCAGCAGTTTAGGGGGTCGCGGCAGGGTGGCACGAGAGACCCAGTACTTC
many	.	TRBV28	TRBJ2-2	CASWTPVTGELFF	TGTGCCAGTTGGACACCGGTCACCGGGGAGCTGTTTTTT
many	.	TRBV10-3	TRBJ2-2	CAISDQHSTGELFF	TGTGCCATCAGTGACCAGCACAGCACCGGGGAGCTGTTTTTT
many	.	TRBV6-2/TRBV6-3	TRBJ2-1	CASSYSFLAVEQFF	TGTGCCAGCAGTTACTCGTTTCTAGCTGTTGAGCAGTTCTTC
few	.	TRBV19	TRBJ2-7	CASSIVVGRVIDEQYF	TGTGCCAGTAGTATAGTTGTCGGCAGGGTTATCGACGAGCAGTACTTC
few	.	TRBV5-8	TRBJ2-1	CASSPFIGNLYNEQFF	TGTGCCAGCAGCCCCTTTATCGGGAACCTCTACAATGAGCAGTTCTTC
.	TRBD1	TRBV28	TRBJ2-1	CASRNNRGPNSEQFF	TGTGCCAGCAGAAATAACAGGGGCCCCAACAGTGAGCAGTTCTTC
few	.	TRBV29-1	TRBJ1-2	CSVEDNTWALGGYTF	TGCAGCGTTGAAGATAACACGTGGGCCTTGGGTGGCTACACCTTC
once	TRBD2	TRBV3-1	TRBJ2-7	CASSPRSWTSGSIYEQYF	TGTGCCAGCAGCCCCCGGAGCTGGACTAGCGGGAGTATCTACGAGCAGTACTTC
.	.	TRBV9	TRBJ2-3	CASSALPDISTDTQYF	TGTGCCAGCAGCGCCCTTCCCGACATAAGCACAGATACGCAGTATTTT
many	.	TRBV28	TRBJ2-1	CASSLGATSYNEQFF	TGTGCCAGCAGTTTAGGTGCCACCTCCTACAATGAGCAGTTCTTC
.	.	TRBV6-1	TRBJ2-3	CASSSNTDTEYF	TGCGCCAGCAGCAGTAACACAGATACGGAGTATTTT
many	TRBD2	TRBV6-5	TRBJ2-1	CASSYSPSGANYEQFF	TGTGCCAGCAGTTACTCACCTAGCGGGGCAAATTATGAGCAGTTCTTC
many	TRBD1	TRBV25-1	TRBJ1-5	CASSEYGQGNQPQHF	TGTGCCAGCAGTGAATACGGACAGGGTAATCAGCCCCAGCATTTT
many	.	TRBV7-9	TRBJ2-7	CASSLVSGYEQYF	TGTGCCAGCAGCTTAGTTTCCGGCTACGAGCAGTACTTC
many	TRBD1	TRBV4-3	TRBJ1-1	CASSQVSTGPRAFF	TGCGCCAGCAGCCAAGTTTCGACAGGGCCTAGAGCTTTCTTT
many	.	TRBV28	TRBJ2-1	CASSGGGTPSSYNEQFF	TGTGCCAGCAGTGGGGGCGGGACGCCAAGCTCCTACAATGAGCAGTTCTTC
few	.	TRBV19	TRBJ2-7	CASSTGTLIYEQYF	TGTGCCAGTAGTACCGGGACCCTTATCTACGAGCAGTACTTC
medium-sized	.	TRBV6-2/TRBV6-3	TRBJ2-7	CASSYEDDYEQYF	TGTGCCAGCAGTTACGAGGACGACTACGAGCAGTACTTC
many	.	TRBV7-2	TRBJ2-5	CASSFLRSISYQETQYF	TGTGCCAGCAGCTTTTTGAGGAGCATCTCGTACCAAGAGACCCAGTACTTC
many	TRBD2	TRBV4-1	TRBJ2-7	CASSLREGQPYEQYF	TGCGCCAGCAGCTTGCGGGAGGGCCAGCCCTACGAGCAGTACTTC
.	.	TRBV4-1	TRBJ2-7	CASSPELRGPSYEQYF	TGCGCCAGCAGCCCCGAACTCAGGGGCCCATCCTACGAGCAGTACTTC
.	TRBD1	TRBV5-1	TRBJ2-3	CASSPQPRQGPDTQYF	TGCGCCAGCAGCCCCCAACCCCGACAGGGACCAGATACGCAGTATTTT
many	.	TRBV6-1	TRBJ2-1	CANSGGIVSEQFF	TGTGCCAACTCCGGCGGGATTGTCAGTGAGCAGTTCTTC
.	.	TRBV30	TRBJ1-5	CAWSWSEGQPQHF	TGTGCCTGGAGTTGGTCTGAGGGTCAGCCCCAGCATTTT